The present T cell receptor beta chain was sequenced within a study of blood T cell repertoires in COVID-19. Study summary: Whether acute or convalescent, the COVID-19 samples came from the United States, Italy and Spain.

Germline V CDR1 and CDR2: MGHRA, YSYEKL. With 4 bases removed from V and 0 bases from J, the gap between germline ends came to 7 bases. The CDR3 runs 13 residues. Original handling: Reference gene primer amplification in the assay estimated nucleated cell counts. TCRdb keeps only in-frame clones here, not all; method: immunoSEQ multiplex PCR. Clonal size and the V and J genes are those of that table, whereas D and trimming came from the DNA. The sample includes around 250,000 clones, 70% to 85% of them seen just once. Two negative PCRs, clearance, or symptom resolution characterized the recovered Cohort 3 donors.

The chain is built from TRBV4-1 and TRBJ2-7, with D maybe TRBD2 (6 bases). The clonotype originates from a man aged 35 to 55 who had recovered from COVID-19. The sample taken for sequencing was PBMCs or T cells enriched from blood (not recorded which). CDR3 DNA sequence: TGCGCCAGCAGCCGTAGCGGCTCCTACGAGCAGTACTTC. Its protein is CASSRSGSYEQYF.